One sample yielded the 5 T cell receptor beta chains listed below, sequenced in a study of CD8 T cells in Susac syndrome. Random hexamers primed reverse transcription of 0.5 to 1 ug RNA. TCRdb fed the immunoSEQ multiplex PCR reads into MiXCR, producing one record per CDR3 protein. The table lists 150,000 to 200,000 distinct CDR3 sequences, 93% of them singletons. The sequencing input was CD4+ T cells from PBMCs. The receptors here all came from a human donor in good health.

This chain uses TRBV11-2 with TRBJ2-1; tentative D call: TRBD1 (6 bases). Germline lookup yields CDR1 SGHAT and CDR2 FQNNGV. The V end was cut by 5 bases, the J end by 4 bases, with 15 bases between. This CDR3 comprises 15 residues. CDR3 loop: CASSRDRSTYNEQFF. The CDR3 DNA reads TGTGCCAGCAGCCGAGACAGGTCCACTTACAATGAGCAGTTCTTC.

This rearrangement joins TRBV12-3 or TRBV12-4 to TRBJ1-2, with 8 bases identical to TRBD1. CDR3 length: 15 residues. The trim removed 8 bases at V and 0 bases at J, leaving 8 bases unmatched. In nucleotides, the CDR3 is TGTGCCAGCCAGACAGGGGCTCAAGCTAACTATGGCTACACCTTC. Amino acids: CASQTGAQANYGYTF.

The CDR3: CASSRSSGGRTDTQYF. The CDR3, as DNA: TGTGCCAGCAGCAGATCTAGCGGGGGACGCACAGATACGCAGTATTTT. J is TRBJ2-3 and V is TRBV7-2, with 10 nucleotides matching TRBD2. CDR3 length: 16 amino acids. J lost 1 base, V lost 5 bases, and 6 bases had no gene match. Per germline, CDR1 SGHTA and CDR2 FQGNSA.

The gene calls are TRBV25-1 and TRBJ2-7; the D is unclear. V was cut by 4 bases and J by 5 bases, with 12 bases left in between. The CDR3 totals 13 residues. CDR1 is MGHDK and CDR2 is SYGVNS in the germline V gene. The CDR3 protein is CASSGVGWHEQYF. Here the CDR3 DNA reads TGTGCCAGCAGTGGGGTGGGATGGCACGAGCAGTACTTC.

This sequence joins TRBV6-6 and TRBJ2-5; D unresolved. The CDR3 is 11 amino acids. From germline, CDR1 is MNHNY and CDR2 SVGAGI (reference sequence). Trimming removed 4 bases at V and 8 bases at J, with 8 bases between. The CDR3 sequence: CASSSLFTQYF. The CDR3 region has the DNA TGTGCCAGCAGTTCCTTGTTTACCCAGTACTTC.